This is a list of T cell receptor beta chains from one sample in a study of beta chain features in type 1 diabetes. Libraries were prepared by immunoSEQ multiplex PCR; TCRdb keeps only in-frame clonotypes and omits some of them. The sample contains about 160,000 clones, 63% of which appear only once. Sequenced input: naive CD4+ T cells from blood. All receptors come from a man aged 25 to 40 with type 1 diabetes. The conserved cysteine and the conserved F or W are not part of the CDR3 here.

>TRBV25-1|TRBJ2-1
ASSELGHEQF
>TRBV7-2|TRBJ2-7
ASSLQGYEQY
>TRBV28|TRBJ2-5
ASSLGGLAGPRGETQY
>TRBV5-4|TRBJ2-5
ASSGDRGGQETQY
>TRBV11-2|TRBJ2-5
ASSSLPSETQY
>TRBV7-9|TRBJ2-6
ASRRQRSGANVLT
>TRBV6-4|TRBJ2-1
ASSDTGRYNEQF
>TRBV4-3|TRBJ2-2
ASSQGQGITGELF
>TRBV29-1|TRBJ1-1
SVEKTANTEAF
>TRBV29-1|TRBJ1-1
SVEKQGNTEAF
>TRBV30|TRBJ1-6
AWNPTGSSPLH
>TRBV11-2|TRBJ2-5
ASSFRAGETQY
>TRBV21-1|TRBJ2-4
ASSKGTGVPIAKNIQY
>TRBV10-3|TRBJ1-2
AISELDRGPDGCT
>TRBV18|TRBJ2-5
ASQSRVLGTQY
>TRBV29-1|TRBJ1-1
SVGQGSNTEAF
>TRBV7-9|TRBJ1-2
ASSLGQEYGYT
>TRBV29-1|TRBJ1-5
SVAGADQPQH
>TRBV29-1|TRBJ2-7
SETGIHDEQY
>TRBV29-1|TRBJ2-1
SVARAFDEQF
>TRBV7-7|TRBJ2-1
ASSLKGGGEQF
>TRBV7-8|TRBJ2-1
ASSLSPAVAARDNEQF
>TRBV29-1|TRBJ1-4
SVGRGWSEKLF
>TRBV10-2|TRBJ1-1
ASQQGDTEAF
>TRBV29-1|TRBJ2-5
SVGILGKGETQY
>TRBV29-1|TRBJ1-1
SVEGQGITEAF
>TRBV2|TRBJ1-6
ASSATGDGNSPLH
>TRBV9|TRBJ2-7
ASSVQTGYEQY
>TRBV15|TRBJ2-5
ATSRGGEYQETQY
>TRBV18|TRBJ2-2
ASSPSGSDTGELF
>TRBV30|-
AWSRDRGINEQY
>TRBV7-2|TRBJ2-3
ASSSLAGGQNTQY
>TRBV7-2|TRBJ1-6
ASSLEGVPYNSPLH
>TRBV6-5|TRBJ2-1
ASSYSGTGGLGEQF
>TRBV29-1|TRBJ1-1
SADRGTNTEAF
>TRBV9|TRBJ2-7
ASSVAPHGNSHYEQY
>TRBV19|TRBJ2-3
ASSIVQFTDTQY
>TRBV25-1|TRBJ2-3
ASSWGTGKTDTQY
>TRBV7-2|TRBJ2-5
ASSSGSLQETQY
>TRBV4-2|TRBJ2-6
ASSQGQGSGANVLT
>TRBV7-2|TRBJ1-6
ASSVRQGYNSPLH
>TRBV29-1|TRBJ2-6
SVHGTWSSGANVLT
>TRBV30|TRBJ1-1
AWSVGPPGETEAF
>TRBV29-1|TRBJ2-1
SHSVGLVSGGSYNEQF
>TRBV7-9|TRBJ2-3
ASSPRSGSTDTQY
>TRBV30|TRBJ2-7
AWSVMVGAYEQY
>TRBV18|TRBJ1-2
ASSPPSAGNYGYT
>TRBV6-5|TRBJ2-1
ASRLGQSSYNEQF
>TRBV25-1|TRBJ2-7
ASSFTGPDYEQY
>TRBV29-1|TRBJ2-5
SEYRYSGETQY
>TRBV7-2|TRBJ1-6
ASSATGYSPLH
>TRBV9|TRBJ2-3
ASSATNNWGTDTQY
>TRBV30|TRBJ2-4
AWSPGAKNIQY
>TRBV9|TRBJ1-1
ASSAGAGTEAF